The present entry profiles one T cell receptor beta chain with its context. Its recognized antigen is unknown. No clone much larger than this one lies a single base away; base qualities are absent. The sample is drawn from a study of blood T cell repertoires in COVID-19 (dated by TCRdb to 2020 to 2022). The study in broad terms: Samples from collaborators originated in the United States, Italy and Spain and spanned both the acute and convalescent phases of COVID-19. Nearly every sample came with metadata listing a de-identified subject ID, COVID-19 status, age in years and sex. The repertoires were released in a freely available public database intended as a resource for research on the immune response to SARS-CoV-2. Deeply sampled blood TCRbeta repertoires from subjects exposed to, actively infected with, or recovered from COVID-19 were included in the dataset. Samples came from the ongoing ImmuneRACE study (first 160 participants) plus 1,254 subjects from 6 global collaborators. The material from the prospective study consisted of cDNA or gDNA derived from T cells, B-cell-depleted T cells, or PBMCs. HLA class I and class II types, where available, came from metadata supplied by the sample provider rather than from assay-based typing. Points the paper makes about the study in general: How much clinical and demographic metadata was included differed by source and by participant, and the metadata was provided uncurated.

V is reduced by 4 bases and J by 0 bases, leaving a spacing of 19 bases between them. Sequences SGHRS (CDR1) and YFSETQ (CDR2) are obtained from the germline V gene. CDR3 length: 17 amino acids, cysteine to phenylalanine. Only the CDR3 DNA is retained, 51 bases long and in frame from the first base. One collaborating source in Seattle enrolled patients during active infection and followed them longitudinally through the course of disease. Whole blood was collected in K2EDTA tubes by collaborating institutions according to the institutions' own protocols. For TCRbeta analysis, collaborators shipped samples in one of three forms: frozen whole blood, isolated PBMCs, or DNA extracted from either of those sample types. The immunoSEQ Assay, a bias-controlled multiplex PCR, was used to amplify TCRbeta CDR3 regions from genomic DNA. As for the original processing: The number of nucleated cells in each sample was estimated by amplification of reference gene primers within the assay. To quantify the absolute abundance of each unique TCRbeta CDR3 rearrangement, sequence reads were collapsed and filtered. For each sample, productive Simpson clonality was calculated by taking the square root of Simpson's diversity index across productive rearrangements. TCRdb retrieved this table from immuneACCESS and kept in-frame rearrangements only. Not all clones are present; in checked studies, unresolved V genes account for under half, and no reason is known for the remainder. V, J and clone size derive from that table, while D and trimming were established from the DNA sequence. The sample table records around 360,000 clones; more than 75% of these occur just once. The biggest ten clones account for 10% of the sample.

The specimen sequenced was peripheral blood. The sequence derives from a woman aged 25-40 years with COVID-19, enrolled during active disease. The chain employs TRBV5-1 and TRBJ1-1; the D gene is possibly TRBD1, with 5 bases matching. The CDR3 region has the sequence CASSPGLRVSMNTEAFF. The DNA sequence reads TGCGCCAGCAGCCCGGGACTCAGGGTCTCGATGAACACTGAAGCTTTCTTT.